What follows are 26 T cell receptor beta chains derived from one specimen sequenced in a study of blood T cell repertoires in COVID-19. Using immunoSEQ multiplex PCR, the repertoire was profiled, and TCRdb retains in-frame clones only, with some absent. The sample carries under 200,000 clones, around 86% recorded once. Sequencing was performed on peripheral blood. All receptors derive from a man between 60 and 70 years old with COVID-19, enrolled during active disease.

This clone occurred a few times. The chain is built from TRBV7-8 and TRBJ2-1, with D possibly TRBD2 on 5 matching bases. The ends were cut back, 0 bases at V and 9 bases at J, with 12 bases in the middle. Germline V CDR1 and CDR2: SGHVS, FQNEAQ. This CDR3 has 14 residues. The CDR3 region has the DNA TGTGCCAGCAGCTTAGCGGGAGTGGTTCGTGAGCAGTTCTTC. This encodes CASSLAGVVREQFF.

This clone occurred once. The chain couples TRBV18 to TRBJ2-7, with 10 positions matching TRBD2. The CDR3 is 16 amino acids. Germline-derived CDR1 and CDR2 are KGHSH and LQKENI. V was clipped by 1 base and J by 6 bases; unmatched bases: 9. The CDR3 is CASSPRMSSGSGEQYF. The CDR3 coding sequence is TGTGCCAGCTCACCACGCATGTCTAGCGGGAGTGGCGAGCAGTACTTC.

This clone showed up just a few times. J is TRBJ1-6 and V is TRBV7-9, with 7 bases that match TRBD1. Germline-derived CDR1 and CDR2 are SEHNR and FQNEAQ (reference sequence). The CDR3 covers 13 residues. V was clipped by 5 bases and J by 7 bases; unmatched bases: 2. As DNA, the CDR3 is TGTGCCAGCAGCCCGGGACAGAATTCACCCCTCCACTTT. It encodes CASSPGQNSPLHF.

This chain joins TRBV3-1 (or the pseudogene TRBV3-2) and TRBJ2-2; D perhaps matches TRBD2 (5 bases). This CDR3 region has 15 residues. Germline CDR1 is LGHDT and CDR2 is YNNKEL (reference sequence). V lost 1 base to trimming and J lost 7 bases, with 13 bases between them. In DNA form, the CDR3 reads TGTGCCAGCAGCCAAGGTCTAGCTTATGGCGGGGAGCTGTTTTTT. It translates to CASSQGLAYGGELFF.

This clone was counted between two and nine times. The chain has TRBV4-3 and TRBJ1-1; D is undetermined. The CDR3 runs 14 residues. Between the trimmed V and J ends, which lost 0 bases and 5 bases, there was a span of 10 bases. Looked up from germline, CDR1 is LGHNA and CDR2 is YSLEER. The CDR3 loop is CASSQEEGVTEAFF. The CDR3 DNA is TGCGCCAGCAGCCAAGAGGAGGGAGTTACTGAAGCTTTCTTT.

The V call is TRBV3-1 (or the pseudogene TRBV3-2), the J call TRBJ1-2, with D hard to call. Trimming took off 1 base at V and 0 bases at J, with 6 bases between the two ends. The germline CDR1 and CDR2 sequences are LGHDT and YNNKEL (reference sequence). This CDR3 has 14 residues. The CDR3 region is CASSQGGANYGYTF. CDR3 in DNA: TGTGCCAGCAGCCAAGGAGGAGCTAACTATGGCTACACCTTC.

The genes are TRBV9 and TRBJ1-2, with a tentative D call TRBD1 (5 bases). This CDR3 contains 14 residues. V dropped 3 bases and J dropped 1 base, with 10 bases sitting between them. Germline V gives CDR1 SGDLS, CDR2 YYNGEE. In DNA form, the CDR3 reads TGTGCCAGCAGCGATGGACATAATAACTATGGCTACACCTTC. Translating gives CASSDGHNNYGYTF.

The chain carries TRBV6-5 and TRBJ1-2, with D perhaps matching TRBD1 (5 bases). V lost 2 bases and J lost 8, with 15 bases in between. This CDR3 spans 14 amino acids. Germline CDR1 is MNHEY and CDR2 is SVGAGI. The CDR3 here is CASSYTPRGIGYTF. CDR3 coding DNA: TGTGCCAGCAGTTACACCCCCCGGGGGATCGGCTACACCTTC.

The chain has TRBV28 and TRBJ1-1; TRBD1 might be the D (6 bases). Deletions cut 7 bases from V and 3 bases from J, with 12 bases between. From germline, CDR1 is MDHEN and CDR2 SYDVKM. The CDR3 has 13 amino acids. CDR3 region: CASIKTGYTEAFF. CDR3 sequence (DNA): TGTGCCAGCATCAAAACAGGGTACACTGAAGCTTTCTTT.

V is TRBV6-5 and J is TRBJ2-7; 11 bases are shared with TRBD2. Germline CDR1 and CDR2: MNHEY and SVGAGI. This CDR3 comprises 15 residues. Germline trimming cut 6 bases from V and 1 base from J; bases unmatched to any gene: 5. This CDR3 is CASRPGTSGSYEQYF. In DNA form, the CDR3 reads TGTGCCAGCAGACCCGGGACTAGCGGATCCTACGAGCAGTACTTC.

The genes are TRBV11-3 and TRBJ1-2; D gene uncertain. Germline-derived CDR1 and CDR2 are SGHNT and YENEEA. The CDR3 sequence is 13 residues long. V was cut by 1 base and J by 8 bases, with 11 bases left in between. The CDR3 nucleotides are TGTGCCAGCAGCTTAGGGGAGTTCGACGGCTACACCTTC. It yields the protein CASSLGEFDGYTF.

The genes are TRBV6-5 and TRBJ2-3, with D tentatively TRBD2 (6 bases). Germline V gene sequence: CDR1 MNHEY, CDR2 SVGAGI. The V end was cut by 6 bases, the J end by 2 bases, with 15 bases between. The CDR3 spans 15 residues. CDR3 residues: CASRELGGVTDTQYF. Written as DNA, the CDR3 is TGTGCCAGCAGGGAGCTGGGGGGAGTCACAGATACGCAGTATTTT.

CDR3 residues: CASSQDVGQPVLEHF. CDR3 DNA sequence: TGTGCCAGCAGCCAAGATGTAGGACAGCCCGTTCTCGAGCATTTT. V and J are TRBV4-2 and TRBJ1-5; TRBD1 is a possible D gene (6 bases). Germline V CDR1 and CDR2: LGHNA, YNFKEQ. The CDR3 has 15 amino acids. Trimming removed 0 bases from V and 14 bases from J, with 20 bases in between.

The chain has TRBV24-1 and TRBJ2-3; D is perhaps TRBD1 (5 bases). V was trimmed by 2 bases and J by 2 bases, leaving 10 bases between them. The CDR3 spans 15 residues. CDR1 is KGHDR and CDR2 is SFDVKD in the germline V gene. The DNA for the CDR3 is TGTGCCACCAGTGATTCAAGGGGTGTCACAGATACGCAGTATTTT. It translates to CATSDSRGVTDTQYF.

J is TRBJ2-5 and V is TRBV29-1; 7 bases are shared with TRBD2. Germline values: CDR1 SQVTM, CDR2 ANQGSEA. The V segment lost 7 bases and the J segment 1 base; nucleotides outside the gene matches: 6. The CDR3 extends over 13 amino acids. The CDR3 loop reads CSATGLPQETQYF. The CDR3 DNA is TGCAGCGCTACGGGACTACCCCAAGAGACCCAGTACTTC.

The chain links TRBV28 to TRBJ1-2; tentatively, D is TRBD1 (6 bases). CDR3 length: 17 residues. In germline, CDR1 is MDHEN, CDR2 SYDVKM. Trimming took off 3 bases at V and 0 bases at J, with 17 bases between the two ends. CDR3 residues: CASSFSDSRAANYGYTF. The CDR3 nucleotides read TGTGCCAGCAGTTTTTCGGACAGTCGCGCGGCTAACTATGGCTACACCTTC.

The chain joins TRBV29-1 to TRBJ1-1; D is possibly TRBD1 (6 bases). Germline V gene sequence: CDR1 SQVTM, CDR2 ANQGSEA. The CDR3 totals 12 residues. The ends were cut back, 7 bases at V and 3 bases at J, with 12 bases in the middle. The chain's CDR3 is CSGFDRYTEAFF. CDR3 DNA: TGCAGCGGTTTCGACAGGTACACTGAAGCTTTCTTT.

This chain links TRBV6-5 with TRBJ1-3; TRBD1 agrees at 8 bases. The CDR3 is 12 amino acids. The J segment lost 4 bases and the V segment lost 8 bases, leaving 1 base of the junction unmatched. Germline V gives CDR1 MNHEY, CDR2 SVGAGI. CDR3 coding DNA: TGTGCCAGCTGGACAGGGGGAAACACCATATATTTT. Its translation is CASWTGGNTIYF.

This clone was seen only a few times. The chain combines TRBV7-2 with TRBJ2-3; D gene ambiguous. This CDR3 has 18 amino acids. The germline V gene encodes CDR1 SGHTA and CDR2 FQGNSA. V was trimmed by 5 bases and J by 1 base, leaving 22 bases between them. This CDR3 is CASSPFPRGSRGTDTQYF. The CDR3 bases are TGTGCCAGCAGCCCATTCCCCCGAGGCAGTCGGGGCACAGATACGCAGTATTTT.

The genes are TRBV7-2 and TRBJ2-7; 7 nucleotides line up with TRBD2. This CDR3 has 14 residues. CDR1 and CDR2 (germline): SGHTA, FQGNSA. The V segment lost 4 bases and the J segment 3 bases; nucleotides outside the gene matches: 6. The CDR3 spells CASSSGLLFYEQYF. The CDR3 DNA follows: TGTGCCAGCAGCTCGGGACTACTCTTCTACGAGCAGTACTTC.

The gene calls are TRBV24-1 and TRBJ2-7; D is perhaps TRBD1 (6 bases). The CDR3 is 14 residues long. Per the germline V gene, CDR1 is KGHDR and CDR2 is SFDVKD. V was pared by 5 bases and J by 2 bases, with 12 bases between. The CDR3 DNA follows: TGTGCCACCAGTGGGACAGCTCCCCCCTACGAGCAGTACTTC. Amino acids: CATSGTAPPYEQYF.

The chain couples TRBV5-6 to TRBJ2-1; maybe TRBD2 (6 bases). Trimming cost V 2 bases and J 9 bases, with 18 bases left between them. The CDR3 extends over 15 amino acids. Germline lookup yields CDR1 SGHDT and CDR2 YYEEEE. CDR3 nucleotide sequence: TGTGCCAGCAGCTTCATCTCAGGCGGGACCGGTGAGCAGTTCTTC. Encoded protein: CASSFISGGTGEQFF.

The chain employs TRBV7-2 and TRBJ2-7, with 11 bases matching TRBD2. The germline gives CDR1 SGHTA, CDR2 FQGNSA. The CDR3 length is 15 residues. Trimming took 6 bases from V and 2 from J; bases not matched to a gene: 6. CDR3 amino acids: CASSNLAGGPYEQYF. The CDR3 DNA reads TGTGCCAGCAGTAACTTAGCGGGGGGGCCCTACGAGCAGTACTTC.

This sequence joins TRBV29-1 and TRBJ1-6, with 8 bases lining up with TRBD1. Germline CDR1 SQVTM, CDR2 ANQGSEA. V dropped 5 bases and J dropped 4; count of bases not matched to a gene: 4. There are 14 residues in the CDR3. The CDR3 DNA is TGCAGCGTTCTTACAGGGGGGTATAATTCACCCCTCCACTTT. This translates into CSVLTGGYNSPLHF.

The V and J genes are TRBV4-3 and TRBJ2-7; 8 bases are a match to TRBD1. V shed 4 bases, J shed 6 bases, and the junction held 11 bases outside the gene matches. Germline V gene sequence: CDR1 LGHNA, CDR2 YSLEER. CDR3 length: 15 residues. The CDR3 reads CASSLNTRGLTEQYF. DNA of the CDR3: TGCGCCAGCAGCCTCAACACCAGGGGGCTGACCGAGCAGTACTTC.

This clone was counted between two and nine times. The CDR3 spells CASSFGRHSTDTQYF. The CDR3 region has the DNA TGTGCCAGCAGCTTCGGGAGACACAGCACAGATACGCAGTATTTT. This chain links TRBV7-2 with TRBJ2-3; D perhaps matches TRBD2 (6 bases). There are 15 residues in the CDR3. The V end lost 3 bases, the J end lost 0 bases, and 10 bases lay between the germline ends. The germline gives CDR1 SGHTA, CDR2 FQGNSA.